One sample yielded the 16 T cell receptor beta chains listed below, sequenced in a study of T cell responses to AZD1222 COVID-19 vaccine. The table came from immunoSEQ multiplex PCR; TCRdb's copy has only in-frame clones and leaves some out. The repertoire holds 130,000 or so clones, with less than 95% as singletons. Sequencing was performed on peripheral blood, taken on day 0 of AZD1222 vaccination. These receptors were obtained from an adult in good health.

In nucleotides, the CDR3 is TGTGCTAGTGGTTTGGACAGCCATCAGCCCCAGCATTTT. Amino acid sequence: CASGLDSHQPQHF. This chain connects TRBV12-5 to TRBJ1-5; D not certain. Trimming took off 1 base at V and 5 bases at J, with 6 bases between the two ends. The CDR3 totals 13 residues. The germline CDR1 and CDR2 sequences are LGHNT and FRNRAP.

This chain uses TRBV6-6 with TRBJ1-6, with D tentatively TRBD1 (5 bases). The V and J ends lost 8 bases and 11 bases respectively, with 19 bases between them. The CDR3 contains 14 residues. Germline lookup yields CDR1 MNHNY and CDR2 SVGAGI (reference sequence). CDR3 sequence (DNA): TGTGCCAGCGGAGCCCAGGGCGTTCGGGCACCCCTCCACTTT. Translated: CASGAQGVRAPLHF.

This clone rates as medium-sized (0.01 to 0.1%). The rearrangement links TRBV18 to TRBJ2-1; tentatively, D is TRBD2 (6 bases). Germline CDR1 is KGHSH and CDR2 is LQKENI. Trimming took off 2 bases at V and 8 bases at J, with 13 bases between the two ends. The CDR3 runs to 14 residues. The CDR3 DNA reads TGTGCCAGCTCACCAGCGGGACCCGCCCATGAGCAGTTCTTC. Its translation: CASSPAGPAHEQFF.

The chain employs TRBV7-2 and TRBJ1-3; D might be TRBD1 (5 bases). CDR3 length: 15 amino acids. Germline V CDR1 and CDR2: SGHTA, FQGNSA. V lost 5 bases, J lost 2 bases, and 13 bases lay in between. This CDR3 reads CASSTTWGAGNTIYF. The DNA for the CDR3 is TGTGCCAGCAGCACAACTTGGGGGGCTGGAAACACCATATATTTT.

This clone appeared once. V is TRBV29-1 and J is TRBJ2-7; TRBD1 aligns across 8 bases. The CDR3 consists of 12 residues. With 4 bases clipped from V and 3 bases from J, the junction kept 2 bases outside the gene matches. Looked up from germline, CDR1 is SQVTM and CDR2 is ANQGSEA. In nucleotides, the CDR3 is TGCAGCGTTGGGGACAGGAGCTACGAGCAGTACTTC. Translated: CSVGDRSYEQYF.

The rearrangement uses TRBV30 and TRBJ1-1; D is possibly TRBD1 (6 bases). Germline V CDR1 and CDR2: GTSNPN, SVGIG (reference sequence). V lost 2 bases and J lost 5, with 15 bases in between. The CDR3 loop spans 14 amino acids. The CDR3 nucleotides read TGTGCCTGGAGTCGCCGGGGGGCGGGGACTGAAGCTTTCTTT. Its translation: CAWSRRGAGTEAFF.

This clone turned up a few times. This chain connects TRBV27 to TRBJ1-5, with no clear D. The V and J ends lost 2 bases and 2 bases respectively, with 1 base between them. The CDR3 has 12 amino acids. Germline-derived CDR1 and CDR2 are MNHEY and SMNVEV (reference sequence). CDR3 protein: CASSLGNQPQHF. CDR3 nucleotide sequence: TGTGCCAGCAGTTTAGGCAATCAGCCCCAGCATTTT.

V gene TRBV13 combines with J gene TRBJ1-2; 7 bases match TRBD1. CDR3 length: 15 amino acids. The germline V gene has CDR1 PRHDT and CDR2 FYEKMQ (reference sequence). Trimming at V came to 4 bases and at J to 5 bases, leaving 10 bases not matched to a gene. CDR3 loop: CASSSGQRNKYGYTF. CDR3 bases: TGTGCCAGCAGCTCGGGACAGCGAAACAAATATGGCTACACCTTC. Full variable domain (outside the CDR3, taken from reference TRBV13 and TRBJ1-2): AAGVIQSPRHLIKEKRETATLKCYPIPRHDTVYWYQQGPGQDPQFLISFYEKMQSDKGSIPDRFSAQQFSDYHSELNMSSLELGDSALYFCASSSGQRNKYGYTFGSGTRLTVV.

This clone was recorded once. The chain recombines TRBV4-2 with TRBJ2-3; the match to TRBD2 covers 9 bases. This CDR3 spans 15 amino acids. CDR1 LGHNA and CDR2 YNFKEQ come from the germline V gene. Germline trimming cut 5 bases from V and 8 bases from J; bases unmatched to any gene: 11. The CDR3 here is CASSSPSGGTPTQYF. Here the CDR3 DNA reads TGTGCCAGCAGCTCGCCCAGCGGGGGGACCCCTACGCAGTATTTT.

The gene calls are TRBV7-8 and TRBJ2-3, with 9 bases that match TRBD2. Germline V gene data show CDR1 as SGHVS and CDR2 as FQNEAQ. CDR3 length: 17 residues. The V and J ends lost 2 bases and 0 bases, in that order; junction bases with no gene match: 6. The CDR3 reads CASSLLVTSGSTDTQYF. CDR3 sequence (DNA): TGTGCCAGCAGCTTATTAGTGACTAGCGGTAGCACAGATACGCAGTATTTT.

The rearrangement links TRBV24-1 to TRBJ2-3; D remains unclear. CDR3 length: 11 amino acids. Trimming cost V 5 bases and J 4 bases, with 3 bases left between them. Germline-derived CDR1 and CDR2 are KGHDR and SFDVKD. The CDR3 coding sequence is TGTGCCACCAGTGGTGCAGATACGCAGTATTTT. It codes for CATSGADTQYF.

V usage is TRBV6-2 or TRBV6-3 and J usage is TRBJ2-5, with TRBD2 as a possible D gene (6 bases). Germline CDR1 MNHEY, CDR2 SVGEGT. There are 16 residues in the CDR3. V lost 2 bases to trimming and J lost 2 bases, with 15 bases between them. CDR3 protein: CASSYLRGTLQETQYF. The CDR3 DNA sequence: TGTGCCAGCAGTTACCTCCGGGGGACCTTACAAGAGACCCAGTACTTC.

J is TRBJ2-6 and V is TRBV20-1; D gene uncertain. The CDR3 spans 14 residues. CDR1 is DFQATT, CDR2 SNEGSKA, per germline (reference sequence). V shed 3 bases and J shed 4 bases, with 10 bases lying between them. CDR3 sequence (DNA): TGCAGTGCTAGTGGGGTATCCGGGGCCAACGTCCTGACTTTC. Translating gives CSASGVSGANVLTF.

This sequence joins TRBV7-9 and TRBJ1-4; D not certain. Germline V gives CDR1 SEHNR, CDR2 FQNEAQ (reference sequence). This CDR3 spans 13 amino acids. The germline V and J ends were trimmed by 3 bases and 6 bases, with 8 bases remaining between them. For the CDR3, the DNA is TGTGCCAGCAGCTTGGAAATGGATGAAAAACTGTTTTTT. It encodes CASSLEMDEKLFF.

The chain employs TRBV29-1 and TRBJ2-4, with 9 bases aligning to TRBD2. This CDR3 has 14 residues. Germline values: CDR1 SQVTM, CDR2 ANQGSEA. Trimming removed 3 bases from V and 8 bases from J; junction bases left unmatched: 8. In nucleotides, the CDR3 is TGCAGCGTTGATTCTAGCGGGGCCGGGGACATTCAGTACTTC. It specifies CSVDSSGAGDIQYF.

This CDR3 reads CASRGPLNGNQPQHF. CDR3 in DNA: TGTGCCAGCAGGGGGCCCCTGAATGGCAATCAGCCCCAGCATTTT. The V call is TRBV28, the J call TRBJ1-5; perhaps TRBD1 as D (5 bases). The germline gives CDR1 MDHEN, CDR2 SYDVKM. The CDR3 has 15 residues. The V end lost 6 bases, the J end lost 2 bases, and 14 bases lay between the germline ends.